Listed below are T cell receptor beta chains from one sample, sequenced in a study of T cells after posttransplantation cyclophosphamide. Profiling relied on immunoSEQ multiplex PCR, and the TCRdb table lists in-frame clones only, not all of them. The sample lists more than 9,000 clones; around 86% were seen once. The sequencing here drew on CD4+ T cells sorted from PBMCs, taken after allogeneic stem cell transplant with posttransplant cyclophosphamide. All receptors come from a young adult male patient who received an allogeneic stem cell transplant from a related donor, was CMV-positive, and had acute GVHD only. Some T cells may be graft donor cells. CDR3s include the opening cysteine and the closing phenylalanine or tryptophan. Fields, in order: D gene, V gene, J gene, CDR3 protein. D genes are given only for firm matches.

TRBD1	TRBV6-5	TRBJ1-2	CASSYAGGAGRGYTF
TRBD1	TRBV28	TRBJ1-2	CAAQGDNYGYTF
NA	TRBV30	TRBJ1-2	CAWTAGPSGYTF
NA	TRBV2	TRBJ2-7	CASSPIYEQYF
TRBD2	TRBV10-3	TRBJ2-1	CAISESGTRENEQFF
TRBD1	TRBV5-8	TRBJ1-6	CASSMGQGTSPLHF
TRBD1	TRBV28	TRBJ2-7	CASRGQGVYEQYF
NA	TRBV4-3	TRBJ2-1	CASSQDIVVEQFF
TRBD2	TRBV4-2	TRBJ2-3	CASSQEGRGSTDTQYF
TRBD1	TRBV5-4	NA	CASSLDRGHEQYF
NA	TRBV6-1	TRBJ1-5	CASSERDQPQHF
NA	TRBV19	TRBJ1-5	CASSISYYQPQHF
TRBD1	TRBV5-4	TRBJ1-2	CASSLSDRVYGYTF
NA	TRBV29-1	TRBJ2-3	CSVGGGEGTDTQYF
NA	TRBV27	TRBJ1-2	CASSRGNPGGYTF
NA	TRBV7-9	TRBJ2-2	CASSLQGTGELFF
NA	TRBV7-3	TRBJ2-2	CASSLAVANTGELFF